The 17 T cell receptor beta chains below were found in one sample sequenced in a study of blood T cells in healthy people across ages. A second PCR, run for about 7 to 11 cycles, used a sample-barcoded 5' primer plus a J-beta primer mix. TCRdb reprocessed the 5' RACE reads via MiXCR and lists one record per CDR3 protein. The repertoire holds roughly 900,000 distinct CDR3 sequences, with under 30% as singletons. Material for sequencing was blood. All receptors come from an elderly woman in good health.

There are many counts of this clonotype. The rearrangement uses TRBV20-1 and TRBJ2-7, with 9 positions matching TRBD2. J was trimmed by 6 bases and V by 6 bases; bases with no gene match: 3. Germline assignment: CDR1 DFQATT and CDR2 SNEGSKA (reference sequence). The CDR3 consists of 11 residues. The CDR3 DNA reads as TGCAGTGCCAGGACTAGCGTCGAGCAGTACTTC. Its protein product is CSARTSVEQYF.

In regard to this clonotype: Since a much larger clone is just one base distant, this may be a read error. This chain joins TRBV20-1 and TRBJ2-7, with D perhaps matching TRBD2 (5 bases). This CDR3 contains 15 residues. V gave up 2 bases and J gave up 7 bases, with 21 bases separating them. Germline assignment: CDR1 DFQATT and CDR2 SNEGSKA (reference sequence). The CDR3 here is CSARPFAGAYNEQYF. In DNA form, the CDR3 reads TGCAGTGCTAGACCCTTCGCGGGCGCCTACAATGAGCAGTACTTC.

J is TRBJ2-7 and V is TRBV4-2; 12 nucleotides agree with TRBD1. V was clipped by 4 bases and J by 3 bases; unmatched bases: 7. The V gene's germline CDR1 is LGHNA and CDR2 YNFKEQ. The CDR3 length is 16 residues. The CDR3 sequence is CASSRGQGARDYEQYF. CDR3 in DNA: TGTGCCAGCAGCCGGGGACAGGGGGCGAGGGACTACGAGCAGTACTTC.

This clonotype has only a few counts. The J gene is TRBJ1-1, the V gene TRBV7-2; D unclear. Deletions cut 5 bases from V and 2 bases from J, with 21 bases between. The germline V gene has CDR1 SGHTA and CDR2 FQGNSA. The CDR3 is made up of 17 amino acids. Here the CDR3 DNA reads TGTGCCAGCAGCCCAATCGGCGGTGGGCAAGTTAACACTGAAGCTTTCTTT. Translation: CASSPIGGGQVNTEAFF.

This clonotype was seen many times. The CDR3 bases are TGTGCCAGCAGTTCCGCGGAAGGGGGTCCCTACGAGCAGTACTTC. Translated: CASSSAEGGPYEQYF. The gene calls are TRBV6-6 and TRBJ2-7; weak D call: TRBD1 (6 bases). Germline V lookup: CDR1 MNHNY, CDR2 SVGAGI (reference sequence). The CDR3 is 15 residues long. V was shortened by 4 bases and J by 2 bases, with 15 bases between the two germline ends.

V gene TRBV14 combines with J gene TRBJ1-2; D ambiguous. V was trimmed by 3 bases and J by 4 bases, leaving 12 bases between them. This CDR3 comprises 14 residues. The germline gives CDR1 SGHDN, CDR2 FVKESK. The chain's CDR3 is CASSHSTLIYGYTF. CDR3 nucleotides: TGTGCCAGCAGCCATAGCACTCTGATCTATGGCTACACCTTC. Combining the CDR3 with reference TRBV14 and TRBJ1-2 gives the whole variable domain EAGVTQFPSHSVIEKGQTVTLRCDPISGHDNLYWYRRVMGKEIKFLLHFVKESKQDESGMPNNRFLAERTGGTYSTLKVQPAELEDSGVYFCASSHSTLIYGYTFGSGTRLTVV.

Note on this clonotype: A much bigger clone sits one base away, suggesting this may be a read error. DNA of the CDR3: TGTGCCAGCAGCCGTTTGGGGGCGGAGGAGCAGTACTTC. Its translation is CASSRLGAEEQYF. V usage is TRBV2 and J usage is TRBJ2-5, with D maybe TRBD1 (6 bases). V shed 6 bases and J shed 11 bases, with 19 bases lying between them. The CDR3 is 13 residues long. Germline loops: CDR1 SNHLY, CDR2 FYNNEI.

This clonotype was recorded at least ten times. The CDR3 nucleotides read TGTGCCAGCAGCCACAATAACGCCTTACTAGCGGGGGGGAAGGAGACCCAGTACTTC. It translates to CASSHNNALLAGGKETQYF. The genes are TRBV7-2 and TRBJ2-5; 13 nucleotides align to TRBD2. Germline CDR1 SGHTA, CDR2 FQGNSA. This CDR3 contains 19 residues. V shed 5 bases and J 5 bases; nucleotides not matched to a gene: 17. Complete variable domain (other parts from reference TRBV7-2 and TRBJ2-5): GAGVSQSPSNKVTEKGKDVELRCDPISGHTALYWYRQSLGQGLEFLIYFQGNSAPDKSGLPSDRFSAERTGGSVSTLTIQRTQQEDSAVYLCASSHNNALLAGGKETQYFGPGTRLLVL.

This clonotype was counted many times. The chain employs TRBV29-1 and TRBJ1-2; D perhaps matches TRBD1 (5 bases). The germline gives CDR1 SQVTM, CDR2 ANQGSEA. CDR3 length: 11 amino acids. Trimming removed 7 bases at V and 8 bases at J, with 14 bases between. As DNA, the CDR3 is TGCAGCGGGGGTGGGGCGGAAGGCTACACCTTC. Translation gives CSGGGAEGYTF.

The chain's CDR3 is CASSLYNLGGTTEAFF. The CDR3 nucleotides read TGCGCCAGCAGCTTGTATAACTTAGGAGGGACCACTGAAGCTTTCTTT. This chain uses TRBV5-1 with TRBJ1-1; a possible D gene is TRBD1 (5 bases). From germline, CDR1 is SGHRS and CDR2 YFSETQ. Trimming left V 1 base short and J 4 bases short, with 17 bases between. This CDR3 comprises 16 residues.

In the case of this clonotype: This may stem from a read error, because a much larger clone lies one nucleotide away. This chain joins TRBV24-1 and TRBJ1-5; D remains ambiguous. The DNA end is a closer match to TRBJ2-3, so the J assignment may be wrong. The CDR3 sequence is 16 residues long. CDR1 is KGHDR and CDR2 is SFDVKD in the germline V gene. The CDR3 DNA is TGTGCCACCAGTGATTCCGGCAGACTTAGCAATCAGCCCCAGTATTTT. Amino acid sequence: CATSDSGRLSNQPQYF.

In this sample, this clonotype turned up many times. J is TRBJ1-6 and V is TRBV7-8; perhaps TRBD1 as D (5 bases). The V gene lost 10 bases and the J gene lost 10 bases, with 17 bases spanning the gap. From germline, CDR1 is SGHVS and CDR2 FQNEAQ. The CDR3 is made up of 13 amino acids. CDR3 DNA: TGTGCCAACAAGACAGAGACGGGCTCACCCCTCCACTTT. Translation gives CANKTETGSPLHF.

CDR3 DNA sequence: TGTGCCAGCAGCTTAGGGGAGGACAGGGGGCTCGACGAGCAGTACTTC. This encodes CASSLGEDRGLDEQYF. The rearrangement links TRBV7-9 to TRBJ2-4; TRBD1 agrees at 11 bases. Judging by the DNA end, TRBJ2-7 fits better; the J call may be wrong. CDR3 length: 16 amino acids. Germline CDR1 is SEHNR and CDR2 is FQNEAQ (reference sequence).

This clonotype was seen only a few times. The chain joins TRBV4-3 to TRBJ1-4, with no clear D. Deletions cut 0 bases from V and 3 bases from J, with 5 bases between. The CDR3 runs to 14 residues. CDR1 LGHNA and CDR2 YSLEER come from the germline V gene. The CDR3 nucleotides are TGCGCCAGCAGCCAAGATTTTCCTAATGAAAAACTGTTTTTT. Protein sequence: CASSQDFPNEKLFF.

There are many counts of this clonotype. The chain links TRBV7-2 to TRBJ2-7, with D possibly TRBD2 on 7 matching bases. CDR1 is SGHTA and CDR2 is FQGNSA in the germline V gene. There are 12 residues in the CDR3. The ends were cut back, 11 bases at V and 4 bases at J, with 15 bases in the middle. The CDR3 sequence: CALSGGWYEQYF. CDR3 DNA sequence: TGTGCCTTATCGGGGGGCTGGTACGAGCAGTACTTC.

The sample holds many counts of this clonotype. The rearrangement uses TRBV4-2 and TRBJ1-1; D is possibly TRBD1 (6 bases). V lost 4 bases and J lost 8, with 17 bases in between. Per the germline V gene, CDR1 is LGHNA and CDR2 is YNFKEQ. The CDR3 runs 14 residues. The DNA for the CDR3 is TGTGCCAGCAGCCCTCTGGACAGCAACCGCGAAGCTTTCTTT. Amino acids: CASSPLDSNREAFF.

This clonotype was seen many times. V and J are TRBV4-3 and TRBJ2-5, with D possibly being TRBD2 (6 bases). The germline CDR1 and CDR2 sequences are LGHNA and YSLEER. Trimming cost V 0 bases and J 5 bases, with 13 bases left between them. The CDR3 loop spans 15 amino acids. The CDR3 loop reads CASSQEFGGAETQYF. The CDR3 nucleotides read TGCGCCAGCAGCCAAGAATTCGGGGGTGCGGAGACCCAGTACTTC.